Many counts were recorded for the clone carrying this TCR beta chain. The CDR3 regions of TCR beta were amplified from RNA transcripts. Primed by the HTBI set, a first-round RT-PCR was run on the TCR CDR3. TCRdb reanalysed the multiplex PCR reads using MiXCR and keeps one entry per CDR3 protein. Of around 450,000 distinct CDR3 sequences listed, approximately 14% are singletons. Trimming left V 11 bases short and J 5 bases short, with 16 bases between. The CDR3 consists of 13 residues. Germline V gives CDR1 MNHNS, CDR2 SASEGT. This sample stems from a study of T cells in Graves' hyperthyroidism and ophthalmopathy.

Sequencing was carried out using blood. The sequence came from a woman aged 18 to 35 with Graves' hyperthyroidism. The V gene is TRBV6-1, the J gene TRBJ1-5; perhaps TRBD1 as D (5 bases). The CDR3 region has the DNA TGTGCCGCTAGTAGACAGTGGGATCAGCCCCAGCATTTT. Translating gives CAASRQWDQPQHF.